Presented here are 28 T cell receptor beta chains from one specimen sequenced in a study of blood T cell repertoires in COVID-19. Sequencing was performed with immunoSEQ multiplex PCR; in TCRdb, only in-frame clones are kept and a portion is missing. In the table there are 100,000 to 150,000 clones, approximately 87% of which are singletons. Sequenced input: peripheral blood. The receptors originated from a woman aged 45 to 65 with acute or convalescent COVID-19.

CDR3 DNA: TGTGCCAGCAGTTTACGGGGAGAGCTGTTTTTT. This gives the protein CASSLRGELFF. The rearrangement joins TRBV12-3 or TRBV12-4 to TRBJ2-2, with a possible D match to TRBD2 (5 bases). V gave up 2 bases and J gave up 11 bases, with 6 bases separating them. The CDR3 is made up of 11 amino acids.

The chain links TRBV28 to TRBJ1-2; TRBD1 is a possible D gene (6 bases). This CDR3 spans 13 amino acids. The V and J ends lost 7 bases and 3 bases respectively, with 12 bases between them. Germline CDR1 MDHEN, CDR2 SYDVKM. The CDR3 reads CASTDTGYYGYTF. In nucleotides, the CDR3 is TGTGCCAGCACTGATACAGGGTACTATGGCTACACCTTC.

This sequence joins TRBV27 and TRBJ2-6; D not resolved. V was trimmed by 4 bases and J by 0 bases, leaving 4 bases between them. Per the germline V gene, CDR1 is MNHEY and CDR2 is SMNVEV (reference sequence). The CDR3 has 14 amino acids. This CDR3 reads CASSSISGANVLTF. CDR3 bases: TGTGCCAGCAGTTCCATCTCTGGGGCCAACGTCCTGACTTTC.

The V call is TRBV3-1 (or the pseudogene TRBV3-2), the J call TRBJ1-6, with a possible D match to TRBD1 (5 bases). From germline, CDR1 is LGHDT and CDR2 YNNKEL (reference sequence). V gave up 1 base and J gave up 9 bases, with 13 bases separating them. The CDR3 is made up of 15 amino acids. CDR3: CASSQVQGGSSPLHF. The CDR3 DNA sequence: TGTGCCAGCAGCCAAGTGCAGGGAGGTAGTTCACCCCTCCACTTT.

The rearrangement links TRBV19 to TRBJ2-3, with D maybe TRBD1 (6 bases). Germline assignment: CDR1 LNHDA and CDR2 SQIVND (reference sequence). There are 13 residues in the CDR3. V dropped 6 bases and J dropped 3 bases, with 10 bases sitting between them. CDR3 DNA: TGTGCCAGTAGGAACAGGGAAACAGATACGCAGTATTTT. It translates to CASRNRETDTQYF.

J is TRBJ1-1 and V is TRBV29-1; 8 bases map to TRBD1. Looked up from germline, CDR1 is SQVTM and CDR2 is ANQGSEA. This CDR3 comprises 14 residues. J was trimmed by 6 bases and V by 4 bases; bases with no gene match: 10. The CDR3 bases are TGCAGCGTTGCCCAGGGGGCTGCTGTCGCTGAAGCTTTCTTT. The encoded protein is CSVAQGAAVAEAFF.

The V and J genes are TRBV5-1 and TRBJ2-7, with D perhaps matching TRBD1 (6 bases). Looked up from germline, CDR1 is SGHRS and CDR2 is YFSETQ. V was trimmed by 5 bases and J by 7 bases, leaving 22 bases between them. The CDR3 runs 15 residues. The CDR3 reads CASRTLELGAKEQYF. In DNA form, the CDR3 reads TGCGCCAGCAGGACCCTGGAGTTGGGGGCCAAGGAGCAGTACTTC.

The chain has TRBV27 and TRBJ2-2; D is ambiguous. Trimming removed 2 bases at V and 7 bases at J, with 11 bases between. The CDR3 runs 14 residues. Germline CDR1 reads MNHEY; CDR2 reads SMNVEV (reference sequence). In nucleotides, the CDR3 is TGTGCCAGCAGTTTACCCCAAAGAGGCGGGGAGCTGTTTTTT. It encodes CASSLPQRGGELFF.

The chain is built from TRBV6-1 and TRBJ1-4; the D gene is possibly TRBD1 (6 bases). The CDR3 runs to 17 residues. Trimming stripped 0 bases from V and 4 bases from J, with 15 bases between. The germline V gene encodes CDR1 MNHNS and CDR2 SASEGT. The CDR3 sequence: CASSEAFGGQVNEKLFF. CDR3 DNA sequence: TGTGCCAGCAGTGAAGCTTTCGGGGGGCAGGTTAATGAAAAACTGTTTTTT.

The chain uses TRBV12-2 and TRBJ1-1. TRBV12-2 is marked as a pseudogene. The CDR3 is 18 residues long. The CDR3 loop reads CASRLVPSVRVGGPEAFF. The CDR3 nucleotides are TGTGCAAGTCGCTTAGTCCCCTCGGTCCGGGTCGGGGGGCCTGAAGCTTTCTTT.

In the case of this clone: One junction end disagrees with the germline gene, perhaps due to a read error. The rearrangement uses TRBV11-3 and TRBJ2-3; tentative D call: TRBD2 (5 bases). The CDR3 is 14 residues long. Germline V gene lookup returns CDR1 SGHNT and CDR2 YENEEA. DNA of the CDR3: TGTGCCAGCAGCTCCGTTGGGAGCACGGATACGCAGTATTTT. Its translation: CASSSVGSTDTQYF.

The chain employs TRBV11-3 and TRBJ2-3; 7 nucleotides match TRBD2. V was clipped by 0 bases and J by 3 bases; unmatched bases: 3. This CDR3 comprises 15 residues. Germline CDR1 SGHNT, CDR2 YENEEA. CDR3 amino acids: CASSLEGGYTDTQYF. The DNA for the CDR3 is TGTGCCAGCAGCTTAGAGGGAGGGTATACAGATACGCAGTATTTT.

The V and J genes are TRBV7-6 and TRBJ2-1, with D possibly matching TRBD2 (6 bases). The CDR3 has 15 residues. V lost 4 bases and J 5 bases, leaving 15 bases between the germline ends. Germline V lookup: CDR1 SGHVS, CDR2 FNYEAQ. The CDR3 nucleotides read TGTGCCAGCAGCTCCTGGGCGGGATTGGACAATGAGCAGTTCTTC. Its translation: CASSSWAGLDNEQFF.

The chain links TRBV7-2 to TRBJ2-5; a possible D gene is TRBD2 (7 bases). Germline CDR1 reads SGHTA; CDR2 reads FQGNSA. The CDR3 consists of 17 residues. V was trimmed by 1 base and J by 4 bases, leaving 19 bases between them. The DNA for the CDR3 is TGTGCCAGCAGCTTAGTCCATGGGGGGGCAGGGATAGAGACCCAGTACTTC. Protein: CASSLVHGGAGIETQYF.

Here the CDR3 reads CATRGEGAGSYEQYF. DNA for the CDR3: TGTGCCACCCGGGGGGAAGGGGCGGGGAGCTACGAGCAGTACTTC. The rearrangement uses TRBV24-1 and TRBJ2-7; TRBD2 matches 7 bases. The CDR3 totals 15 residues. Germline loops: CDR1 KGHDR, CDR2 SFDVKD. J lost 3 bases, V lost 9 bases, and 13 bases had no gene match.

The chain carries TRBV30 and TRBJ2-7; D possibly matches TRBD1 or TRBD2 (5 bases each). V lost 8 bases, J lost 4 bases, and 12 bases lay in between. The CDR3 contains 11 residues. Germline V gene sequence: CDR1 GTSNPN, CDR2 SVGIG (reference sequence). CDR3 DNA sequence: TGTGCCCGGGGCTCCGGTTACGAGCAGTACTTC. This translates into CARGSGYEQYF.

In this sample, this clone turned up once. This chain connects TRBV10-2 to TRBJ2-3; 8 bases map to TRBD2. Germline V lookup: CDR1 WSHSY, CDR2 SAAADI. This CDR3 contains 13 residues. V dropped 5 bases and J dropped 5; count of bases not matched to a gene: 3. The CDR3 loop reads CASSPGGEDTQYF. The CDR3 nucleotides are TGCGCCAGCAGTCCGGGGGGGGAAGATACGCAGTATTTT.

This clone turned up a few times. This sequence joins TRBV7-8 and TRBJ1-1; D not certain. The CDR3 covers 13 residues. Trimming left V 5 bases short and J 2 bases short, with 9 bases between. The V gene's germline CDR1 is SGHVS and CDR2 FQNEAQ. The CDR3 nucleotides read TGTGCCAGCAGCGTAGGGAGAAACACTGAAGCTTTCTTT. Translated, it gives CASSVGRNTEAFF.

This chain uses TRBV5-5 with TRBJ1-1, with D possibly TRBD1 on 6 matching bases. V dropped 4 bases and J dropped 3 bases, with 16 bases sitting between them. Germline CDR1 and CDR2: SGHKS and YYEKEE (reference sequence). This CDR3 has 15 residues. CDR3 DNA sequence: TGTGCCAGCAGCCCCAGGTCGACAGGCTACACTGAAGCTTTCTTT. This gives the protein CASSPRSTGYTEAFF. Complete variable domain (other parts from reference TRBV5-5 and TRBJ1-1): DAGVTQSPTHLIKTRGQQVTLRCSPISGHKSVSWYQQVLGQGPQFIFQYYEKEERGRGNFPDRFSARQFPNYSSELNVNALLLGDSALYLCASSPRSTGYTEAFFGQGTRLTVV.

This clone has a single count. This CDR3 reads CASSPGQGAGAFF. The CDR3 coding sequence is TGTGCCAGCAGCCCTGGACAGGGGGCTGGAGCTTTCTTT. The rearrangement joins TRBV7-9 to TRBJ1-1; TRBD1 matches at 11 bases. The CDR3 has 13 amino acids. The J segment lost 10 bases and the V segment lost 5 bases, leaving 6 bases of the junction unmatched. Per germline, CDR1 SEHNR and CDR2 FQNEAQ (reference sequence).

CDR3 loop: CASSQDARGKQQYF. CDR3 DNA: TGCGCCAGCAGCCAAGATGCCAGGGGGAAACAGCAGTACTTC. The V and J genes are TRBV4-1 and TRBJ2-7; 7 bases align to TRBD1. This CDR3 is built from 14 residues. V lost 0 bases to trimming and J lost 8 bases; unmatched junction nucleotides: 7. CDR1 and CDR2 from the germline V gene are MGHRA and YSYEKL.

The chain recombines TRBV19 with TRBJ1-3; D possibly corresponds to TRBD1 (5 bases). The CDR3 sequence is 14 residues long. CDR1 LNHDA and CDR2 SQIVND come from the germline V gene (reference sequence). The V and J ends lost 7 bases and 2 bases respectively, with 12 bases between them. CDR3 residues: CASTLGGAGNTIYF. The CDR3, as DNA: TGTGCCAGTACCCTTGGGGGGGCTGGAAACACCATATATTTT.

The V call is TRBV12-3 or TRBV12-4, the J call TRBJ1-1; D is unresolved. Trimming removed 5 bases at V and 0 bases at J, with 4 bases between. The CDR3 runs to 12 residues. In DNA form, the CDR3 reads TGTGCCAGCAGTCCAGTGAACACTGAAGCTTTCTTT. It is translated as CASSPVNTEAFF.

V usage is TRBV6-2 or TRBV6-3 and J usage is TRBJ1-1; D gene unclear. The CDR3 runs to 13 residues. Trimming cost V 2 bases and J 5 bases, with 9 bases left between them. CDR1 is MNHEY and CDR2 is SVGEGT in the germline V gene. This chain's CDR3 is CASSYEPGTEAFF. The CDR3 DNA is TGTGCCAGCAGTTACGAACCGGGGACTGAAGCTTTCTTT.

This sequence joins TRBV30 and TRBJ1-3; TRBD1 might be the D (6 bases). Germline loops: CDR1 GTSNPN, CDR2 SVGIG (reference sequence). This CDR3 comprises 16 residues. The V end lost 2 bases, the J end lost 2 bases, and 16 bases lay between the germline ends. This CDR3 reads CAWSLQGRGAGNTIYF. The DNA of the CDR3 is TGTGCCTGGAGTCTCCAGGGGCGTGGGGCTGGAAACACCATATATTTT.

This clone was detected a few times. The chain employs TRBV15 and TRBJ1-2; TRBD1 might be the D (5 bases). The germline V and J ends were trimmed by 1 base and 7 bases, with 10 bases remaining between them. This CDR3 contains 13 residues. Per germline, CDR1 LNHNV and CDR2 YYDKDF (reference sequence). CDR3 in DNA: TGTGCCACCAGCAGAGCTGGGGGGGGTGGCTACACCTTC. Protein product: CATSRAGGGGYTF. Filled out from reference TRBV15 and TRBJ1-2, the complete variable domain reads DAMVIQNPRYQVTQFGKPVTLSCSQTLNHNVMYWYQQKSSQAPKLLFHYYDKDFNNEADTPDNFQSRRPNTSFCFLDIRSPGLGDTAMYLCATSRAGGGGYTFGSGTRLTVV.

This rearrangement joins TRBV27 to TRBJ1-2; the match to TRBD1 covers 10 bases. Germline values: CDR1 MNHEY, CDR2 SMNVEV (reference sequence). The V gene end was trimmed by 5 bases and the J gene end by 7 bases; junction bases not matched to a gene: 10. CDR3 length: 15 residues. CDR3 nucleotides: TGTGCCAGCAGTCCCCGACAGGGGGCAACCCGTGGCTACACCTTC. Amino acid sequence: CASSPRQGATRGYTF.

This chain links TRBV12-5 with TRBJ1-1; the D is unclear. Germline V lookup: CDR1 LGHNT, CDR2 FRNRAP. This CDR3 is built from 14 residues. V was trimmed by 5 bases and J by 4 bases, leaving 14 bases between them. The CDR3 DNA follows: TGTGCTAGTGGTGGTGGGGAGGGAATCACTGAAGCTTTCTTT. As protein: CASGGGEGITEAFF. The full variable domain, rest sourced from reference TRBV12-5 and TRBJ1-1, is DARVTQTPRHKVTEMGQEVTMRCQPILGHNTVFWYRQTMMQGLELLAYFRNRAPLDDSGMPKDRFSAEMPDATLATLKIQPSEPRDSAVYFCASGGGEGITEAFFGQGTRLTVV.